This T cell receptor beta chain was profiled in a study of beta chain features in type 1 diabetes. Of the isolated RNA, all was reverse transcribed, and so the sequenced material was expressed TCRB transcripts. This table comes from immunoSEQ multiplex PCR, and its TCRdb copy is limited to in-frame clones, with some not included. This table has 200,000 to 300,000 clones, about 63% appearing once. The V end was cut by 0 bases, the J end by 4 bases, with 7 bases between. Germline CDR1 reads LGHNA; CDR2 reads YSLEER. This CDR3 region has 13 residues. The chain recombines TRBV4-3 with TRBJ2-7; D call uncertain. The receptor was isolated from a man younger than 40 in good health. The material sequenced was naive CD4+ T cells from blood. The CDR3 nucleotides read TGCGCCAGCAGCCAAGAAGGGTGGTACGAGCAGTACTTC. Its translation is CASSQEGWYEQYF.